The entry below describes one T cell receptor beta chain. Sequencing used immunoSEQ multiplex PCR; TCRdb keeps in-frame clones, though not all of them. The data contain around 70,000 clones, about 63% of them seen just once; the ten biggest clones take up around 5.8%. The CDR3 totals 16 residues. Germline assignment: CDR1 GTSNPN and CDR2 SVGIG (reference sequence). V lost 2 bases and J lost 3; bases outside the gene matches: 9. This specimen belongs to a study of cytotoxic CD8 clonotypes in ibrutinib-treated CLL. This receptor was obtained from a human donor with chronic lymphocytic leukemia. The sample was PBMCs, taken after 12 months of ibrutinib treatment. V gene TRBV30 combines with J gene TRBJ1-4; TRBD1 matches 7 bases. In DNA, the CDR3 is TGTGCCTGGAGTCCTCCTCCGGGACAGCCTAATGAAAAACTGTTTTTT. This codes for CAWSPPPGQPNEKLFF. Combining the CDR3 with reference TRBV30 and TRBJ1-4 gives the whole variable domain SQTIHQWPATLVQPVGSPLSLECTVEGTSNPNLYWYRQAAGRGLQLLFYSVGIGQISSEVPQNLSASRPQDRQFILSSKKLLLSDSGFYLCAWSPPPGQPNEKLFFGSGTQLSVL.